This TCR beta chain was captured by sequencing in a study of type 1 regulatory T cells. For the study at large: An in vitro protocol generated T-allo10, a Tr1-enriched, alloantigen-specific CD4 T cell product.

One entry per CDR3 protein results from TCRdb running MiXCR on the reads. The repertoire holds approximately 90,000 distinct CDR3 sequences, with 25% to 40% as singletons. Trimming removed 6 bases at V and 3 bases at J, with 18 bases between. This CDR3 is 14 amino acids long. Germline V gives CDR1 DFQATT, CDR2 SNEGSKA (reference sequence). In this sample, this clonotype turned up a few times. Sample: CD4+ T cells, either the whole sample or a sorted fraction (not recorded which). The sequence came from a human donor in good health. The V call is TRBV20-1, the J call TRBJ2-7; D could derive from TRBD1 or TRBD2 (5 bases each). The CDR3 bases are TGCAGTGCGGGGGTGGGTAGCTCATTCTACGAGCAGTACTTC. This gives the protein CSAGVGSSFYEQYF.